This T cell receptor (beta chain) emerged from a study of shared clonotypes between healthy human individuals. The length of the CDR3 is 11 residues. Trimming took off 5 bases at V and 6 bases at J, with 4 bases between the two ends. Per germline, CDR1 SGHAT and CDR2 FQNNGV. Produced via immunoSEQ multiplex PCR; TCRdb's table is partial and in-frame only. This repertoire shows nearly 1,000,000 clones, around 80% found once; its top ten account for about 1.5%. With regard to this clone: A read error may be the cause here, since a much bigger clone is one base away.

Sequencing used memory CD4+ T cells sorted from blood. Noted subset: CD45RA-negative fraction. The clonotype comes from a man aged 18-30 years in good health. The chain uses TRBV11-2 and TRBJ1-4, with unresolved D. As DNA, the CDR3 is TGTGCCAGCAGCACACATGAAAAACTGTTTTTT. Translation: CASSTHEKLFF.